There are a few counts of the clone carrying this T cell receptor beta chain. One entry per CDR3 protein results from TCRdb running MiXCR on the RT-PCR reads. Found here are about a million distinct CDR3 sequences, more than 15% of them singletons; the top ten hold around 6%. This specimen comes from a study of patients and donors after allogeneic stem cell transplantation. Trimming stripped 5 bases from V and 9 bases from J, with 17 bases between. The CDR3 loop spans 14 amino acids. The clonotype originates from a human donor who was either an allogeneic HSCT recipient or a stem cell or donor lymphocyte infusion donor (not recorded which). It is not recorded whose cells these are; they may come from a transplant donor. The J gene is TRBJ2-1, the V gene TRBV12-3 or TRBV12-4; no clear D gene. The sequenced sample was blood, either unsorted or a sorted T cell fraction (not recorded which). The CDR3 sequence: CASSHQPWLGEQFF. The DNA of the CDR3 is TGTGCCAGCAGTCATCAGCCCTGGTTGGGTGAGCAGTTCTTC.